These 23 T cell receptor beta chains came from one sample sequenced in a study of T cell responses to AZD1222 COVID-19 vaccine. Clones were read by immunoSEQ multiplex PCR, and TCRdb kept only the in-frame ones, dropping some. The sample records roughly 180,000 clones, approximately 91% being singletons. This specimen consisted of peripheral blood, obtained on day 0 of AZD1222 vaccination. These receptors were taken from an adult in good health.

This clone was detected a few times. V is TRBV7-2 and J is TRBJ2-5; D remains ambiguous. CDR1 is SGHTA and CDR2 is FQGNSA in the germline V gene. The V end was cut by 1 base, the J end by 1 base, with 13 bases between. The CDR3 extends over 16 amino acids. CDR3 protein: CASSLGWRHLQETQYF. The CDR3 DNA reads TGTGCCAGCAGCTTAGGGTGGCGTCACCTCCAAGAGACCCAGTACTTC. The full variable domain, with the rest looked up from reference TRBV7-2 and TRBJ2-5, is GAGVSQSPSNKVTEKGKDVELRCDPISGHTALYWYRQSLGQGLEFLIYFQGNSAPDKSGLPSDRFSAERTGGSVSTLTIQRTQQEDSAVYLCASSLGWRHLQETQYFGPGTRLLVL.

This chain uses TRBV24-1 with TRBJ2-1, with 8 bases fitting TRBD1. From germline, CDR1 is KGHDR and CDR2 SFDVKD. Trimming at V came to 4 bases and at J to 3 bases, leaving 4 bases not matched to a gene. The CDR3 length is 15 residues. The chain's CDR3 is CATSDPGQDYNEQFF. In DNA, the CDR3 is TGTGCCACCAGTGACCCGGGACAGGACTACAATGAGCAGTTCTTC.

Here the CDR3 reads CASSFVAGGHNEQFF. The CDR3 bases are TGCGCCAGCAGCTTCGTAGCGGGAGGACACAATGAGCAGTTCTTC. The chain carries TRBV5-1 and TRBJ2-1; TRBD2 matches at 10 bases. V was pared by 2 bases and J by 5 bases, with 4 bases of the junction left unmatched. Germline assignment: CDR1 SGHRS and CDR2 YFSETQ. CDR3 length: 15 residues. Based on the CDR3 plus reference TRBV5-1 and TRBJ2-1, the full variable domain is KAGVTQTPRYLIKTRGQQVTLSCSPISGHRSVSWYQQTPGQGLQFLFEYFSETQRNKGNFPGRFSGRQFSNSRSEMNVSTLELGDSALYLCASSFVAGGHNEQFFGPGTRLTVL.

V gene TRBV14 combines with J gene TRBJ2-7, with TRBD1 identical over 9 bases. Germline assignment: CDR1 SGHDN and CDR2 FVKESK. The CDR3 loop spans 15 amino acids. J was trimmed by 5 bases and V by 0 bases; bases with no gene match: 5. The CDR3 coding sequence is TGTGCCAGCAGCCAAGATTTCCGGACAGGGGACGAGCAGTACTTC. Its protein product is CASSQDFRTGDEQYF. Full variable domain (missing parts from reference TRBV14 and TRBJ2-7): EAGVTQFPSHSVIEKGQTVTLRCDPISGHDNLYWYRRVMGKEIKFLLHFVKESKQDESGMPNNRFLAERTGGTYSTLKVQPAELEDSGVYFCASSQDFRTGDEQYFGPGTRLTVT.

This clone was seen a single time. The V and J genes are TRBV12-3 or TRBV12-4 and TRBJ1-5; no clear D. This CDR3 is built from 13 residues. Trimming took 8 bases from V and 0 from J, leaving 8 bases between them. CDR3 bases: TGTGCCAGCGGGGAATATAGCAATCAGCCCCAGCATTTT. Translated: CASGEYSNQPQHF.

V gene TRBV6-5 combines with J gene TRBJ1-4, with TRBD1 identical over 7 bases. V dropped 6 bases and J dropped 8; count of bases not matched to a gene: 9. CDR3 length: 14 residues. Germline V gives CDR1 MNHEY, CDR2 SVGAGI. CDR3 sequence reads: CASSLTGVGEKLFF. DNA of the CDR3: TGTGCCAGCAGCCTTACAGGGGTAGGAGAAAAACTGTTTTTT.

This chain joins TRBV30 and TRBJ2-7, with a possible D match to TRBD1 (5 bases). The V end was cut by 0 bases, the J end by 9 bases, with 18 bases between. Germline CDR1 is GTSNPN and CDR2 is SVGIG (reference sequence). The CDR3 has 14 residues. The CDR3: CAWSVNVGVLGQYF. The CDR3 nucleotides read TGTGCCTGGAGTGTAAACGTAGGGGTCCTCGGGCAGTACTTC.

This clone was recorded once. The genes are TRBV20-1 and TRBJ2-5; D remains ambiguous. The CDR3 runs to 11 residues. The V gene's germline CDR1 is DFQATT and CDR2 SNEGSKA (reference sequence). Between the trimmed V and J ends, which lost 3 bases and 5 bases, there was a span of 7 bases. CDR3 coding DNA: TGCAGTGCTAGTGAGCAGGAGACCCAGTACTTC. Its protein is CSASEQETQYF.

V is TRBV6-5 and J is TRBJ1-2; D might be TRBD1 (6 bases). The CDR3 spans 13 residues. With 5 bases removed from V and 0 bases from J, the gap between germline ends came to 7 bases. Germline CDR1 reads MNHEY; CDR2 reads SVGAGI. CDR3 region: CASSRTANYGYTF. The DNA for the CDR3 is TGTGCCAGCAGTCGGACAGCTAACTATGGCTACACCTTC.

V usage is TRBV9 and J usage is TRBJ2-7; maybe TRBD1 (6 bases). The V end lost 3 bases, the J end lost 2 bases, and 12 bases lay between the germline ends. CDR1 and CDR2 (germline): SGDLS, YYNGEE. The length of the CDR3 is 14 residues. CDR3 in amino acids: CASSAGESAYEQYF. The CDR3 bases are TGTGCCAGCAGCGCAGGGGAGTCGGCCTACGAGCAGTACTTC. The full variable domain, completed using reference TRBV9 and TRBJ2-7, is DSGVTQTPKHLITATGQRVTLRCSPRSGDLSVYWYQQSLDQGLQFLIQYYNGEERAKGNILERFSAQQFPDLHSELNLSSLELGDSALYFCASSAGESAYEQYFGPGTRLTVT.

V is TRBV5-6 and J is TRBJ1-2; D is unresolved. Trimming removed 1 base from V and 3 bases from J, with 7 bases in between. This CDR3 spans 13 amino acids. The germline V gene has CDR1 SGHDT and CDR2 YYEEEE. DNA for the CDR3: TGTGCCAGCAGCTTGACAGACTACTATGGCTACACCTTC. Translation: CASSLTDYYGYTF.

The rearrangement uses TRBV6-5 and TRBJ1-5; D is possibly TRBD1 (6 bases). Germline CDR1 and CDR2: MNHEY and SVGAGI. The CDR3 has 13 residues. Between the trimmed V and J ends, which lost 6 bases and 7 bases, there was a span of 13 bases. The DNA of the CDR3 is TGTGCCAGCAGCATCGGGGGCGCGCAGCCCCAGCATTTT. Its protein is CASSIGGAQPQHF.

As to this clone: In the same sample, other DNA sequences code for this CDR3. V and J are TRBV5-4 and TRBJ2-6; D possibly corresponds to TRBD2 (6 bases). Germline V gives CDR1 SGHNT, CDR2 YYREEE (reference sequence). V lost 4 bases and J 1 base, leaving 9 bases between the germline ends. There are 15 residues in the CDR3. The CDR3: CASSLGGSGANVLTF. The DNA of the CDR3 is TGTGCCAGCAGCCTGGGGGGATCTGGGGCCAACGTCCTGACTTTC.

The rearrangement uses TRBV5-6 and TRBJ2-2; the D gene is possibly TRBD2 (6 bases). The CDR3 covers 14 residues. Germline CDR1 is SGHDT and CDR2 is YYEEEE. V lost 4 bases, J lost 6 bases, and 13 bases lay in between. The chain's CDR3 is CASSPTAGSGELFF. Written as DNA, the CDR3 is TGTGCCAGCAGCCCAACGGCGGGGTCCGGGGAGCTGTTTTTT.

The rearrangement joins TRBV5-5 to TRBJ1-5; D is ambiguous. Germline CDR1 is SGHKS and CDR2 is YYEKEE (reference sequence). CDR3 length: 16 amino acids. With 2 bases removed from V and 0 bases from J, the gap between germline ends came to 12 bases. For the CDR3, the DNA is TGTGCCAGCAGCTTAGGCCCGGGGATTAGCAATCAGCCCCAGCATTTT. It codes for CASSLGPGISNQPQHF.

This chain connects TRBV5-1 to TRBJ1-1; perhaps TRBD1 as D (5 bases). This CDR3 has 18 amino acids. In germline, CDR1 is SGHRS, CDR2 YFSETQ. The V end lost 0 bases, the J end lost 1 base, and 19 bases lay between the germline ends. The CDR3: CASSLALPNPTGNTEAFF. The CDR3 nucleotides read TGCGCCAGCAGCTTGGCCCTCCCGAACCCAACAGGGAACACTGAAGCTTTCTTT.

The chain uses TRBV4-3 and TRBJ1-2; D may be TRBD1 (6 bases). The CDR3 sequence is 16 residues long. Germline V gives CDR1 LGHNA, CDR2 YSLEER. Trimming stripped 0 bases from V and 4 bases from J, with 15 bases between. DNA of the CDR3: TGCGCCAGCAGCCAAGATACGGGGGCTGGCACCTATGGCTACACCTTC. Translating gives CASSQDTGAGTYGYTF.

V and J are TRBV4-2 and TRBJ2-3; 10 positions agree with TRBD2. Trimming at V came to 0 bases and at J to 2 bases, leaving 5 bases not matched to a gene. The CDR3 spans 17 residues. In germline, CDR1 is LGHNA, CDR2 YNFKEQ. The CDR3 sequence is CASSQELAGVSTDTQYF. CDR3 DNA: TGTGCCAGCAGCCAAGAGCTAGCGGGGGTTTCCACAGATACGCAGTATTTT.

The rearrangement uses TRBV9 and TRBJ2-1; TRBD2 is a possible D gene (6 bases). This CDR3 has 17 amino acids. With 0 bases removed from V and 0 bases from J, the gap between germline ends came to 13 bases. Germline lookup yields CDR1 SGDLS and CDR2 YYNGEE. The CDR3 here is CASSVDPSGLSYNEQFF. The CDR3 DNA is TGTGCCAGCAGCGTAGACCCTTCGGGACTCTCCTACAATGAGCAGTTCTTC.

This chain links TRBV21-1 with TRBJ1-5. TRBV21-1 represents a pseudogene. This CDR3 is 11 amino acids long. Here the CDR3 DNA reads TGTGCCAGCAGGAATCCCATAACCCAGCATTTT. It specifies CASRNPITQHF.

V usage is TRBV7-2 and J usage is TRBJ2-7, with TRBD2 identical over 9 bases. Germline-derived CDR1 and CDR2 are SGHTA and FQGNSA. CDR3 size: 16 residues. Germline trimming cut 2 bases from V and 3 bases from J; bases unmatched to any gene: 8. This CDR3 is CASSLSSAGGIYEQYF. The CDR3, as DNA: TGTGCCAGCAGCTTATCGTCAGCGGGGGGCATCTACGAGCAGTACTTC.

The rearrangement uses TRBV10-3 and TRBJ1-2, with 9 nucleotides matching TRBD1. The junction had 9 bases not matched to a gene; V was cut back by 6 bases and J by 1 base. The germline gives CDR1 ENHRY, CDR2 SYGVKD. The CDR3 is 16 amino acids. CDR3 in amino acids: CAISQDRGGFNYGYTF. CDR3 nucleotides: TGTGCCATCAGCCAAGACAGGGGGGGTTTTAACTATGGCTACACCTTC.

This sequence joins TRBV9 and TRBJ2-1; possibly TRBD2 for D (5 bases). The germline CDR1 and CDR2 sequences are SGDLS and YYNGEE. There are 14 residues in the CDR3. Deletions cut 2 bases from V and 4 bases from J, with 10 bases between. CDR3 DNA sequence: TGTGCCAGCAGCGTCTCCGGGGTTTACAATGAGCAGTTCTTC. Protein sequence: CASSVSGVYNEQFF. Supplemented by reference TRBV9 and TRBJ2-1, the full variable domain reads DSGVTQTPKHLITATGQRVTLRCSPRSGDLSVYWYQQSLDQGLQFLIQYYNGEERAKGNILERFSAQQFPDLHSELNLSSLELGDSALYFCASSVSGVYNEQFFGPGTRLTVL.